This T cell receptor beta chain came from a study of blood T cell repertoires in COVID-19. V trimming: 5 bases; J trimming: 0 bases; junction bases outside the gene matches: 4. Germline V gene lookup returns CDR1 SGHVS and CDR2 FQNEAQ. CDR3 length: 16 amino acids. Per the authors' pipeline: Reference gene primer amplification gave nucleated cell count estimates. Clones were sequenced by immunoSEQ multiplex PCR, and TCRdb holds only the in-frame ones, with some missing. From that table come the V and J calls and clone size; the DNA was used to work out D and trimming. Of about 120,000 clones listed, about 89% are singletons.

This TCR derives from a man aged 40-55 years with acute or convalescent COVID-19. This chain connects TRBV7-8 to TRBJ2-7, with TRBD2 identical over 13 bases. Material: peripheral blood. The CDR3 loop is CASSQTSGGPSYEQYF. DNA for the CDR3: TGTGCCAGCAGCCAGACTAGCGGGGGGCCCTCCTACGAGCAGTACTTC.